This TCR beta chain originates from a study of regulatory T cells in long-lasting Graves disease. TCR beta libraries were built with iRepertoire HTBI primers and Arm-PCR of CDR3 regions. MiXCR, applied by TCRdb to the multiplex PCR reads, yields one record per CDR3 protein. The sample contains hundreds of thousands of distinct CDR3 sequences, 16% of which appear only once. Germline V gives CDR1 LGHDT, CDR2 YNNKEL (reference sequence). V gave up 1 base and J gave up 3 bases, with 9 bases separating them. CDR3 length: 14 residues. Study observations and caveats: Patients with persistent disease showed a bias toward TRBV28, TRBJ1-2 and TRBJ2-5.

Time point described: newly diagnosed GD, antithyroid drugs for less than 3 months. RNA from PBMCs was the source of the TCR library. As concerns this clonotype: Its specificity is not known.

The same sample was also used in a study of T cells in Graves' hyperthyroidism and ophthalmopathy. In that study: Diagnoses were made from clinical symptoms, serum measures (thyroxine and TRAb), thyroid ultrasound and orbital computed tomography.

This clonotype was sampled from a woman in her 30s with Graves disease. J is TRBJ1-1 and V is TRBV3-1, with D maybe TRBD1 (5 bases). The sample consisted of peripheral blood mononuclear cells (PBMCs), taken at new diagnosis, from a patient treated with antithyroid drugs. The CDR3 region has the DNA TGTGCCAGCAGCCAAGTAGGGGCGGACACTGAAGCTTTCTTT. It codes for CASSQVGADTEAFF. Full variable domain (remainder filled in from reference TRBV3-1 and TRBJ1-1): DTAVSQTPKYLVTQMGNDKSIKCEQNLGHDTMYWYKQDSKKFLKIMFSYNNKELIINETVPNRFSPKSPDKAHLNLHINSLELGDSAVYFCASSQVGADTEAFFGQGTRLTVV.